What follows is one TCR beta chain and its context. The antigen remains unidentified. Breast cancer patients provided tissue from their axillary draining lymph nodes. The record originates from a study of breast tumors, draining lymph nodes, adjacent tissues. TCRdb processed the multiplex PCR reads anew with MiXCR; each CDR3 protein has one entry. The table lists 200,000 to 250,000 distinct CDR3 sequences, approximately 30% of them singletons. The germline gives CDR1 SQVTM, CDR2 ANQGSEA. The CDR3 has 14 amino acids. V lost 4 bases, J lost 8 bases, and 18 bases lay in between. Overall study findings and caveats: That most tumor T cells come from lymph nodes remained unproven.

This sequence originates from a female donor with breast cancer. Some clones in this sample may be carry-over from other donors' samples. This rearrangement joins TRBV29-1 to TRBJ1-3, with no clear D. Sequencing was done on a sample of axillary lymph node tissue. As DNA, the CDR3 is TGCAGCGTTGCGGAACTGAACTATGGCTACACCATATATTTT. Translating gives CSVAELNYGYTIYF.